The rows below give T cell receptor beta chains drawn from one sample of a study of shared clonotypes between healthy human individuals. Measured with immunoSEQ multiplex PCR; TCRdb has only the in-frame clones, and not every one. The top ten clones hold under 0.15% of a sample with millions of clones, over 85% of them seen once. The specimen sequenced was naive CD4+ T cells sorted from blood. All receptors derive from a man between 18 and 29 years old in good health. CDR3s include the opening cysteine and the closing phenylalanine or tryptophan. The D gene is left open where the match is weak. Rows may omit the clone size; those that give it use once, few, many or a size class.

V: TRBV30
size: once
J: TRBJ1-4
D: TRBD1
DNA: TGTGCACACAGGGGGAATGAAAAACTGTTTTTT
CDR3: CAHRGNEKLFF

V: TRBV5-1
size: -
J: TRBJ1-2
D: -
DNA: TGCGCCAGCAGCTTGATTTCGGGGGATTTTGGTGGCTACACCTTC
CDR3: CASSLISGDFGGYTF

V: TRBV30
size: -
J: TRBJ1-1
D: -
DNA: TGTGCCTGGAGTACGTACAGTGGGGGTTCGGACACTGAAGCTTTCTTT
CDR3: CAWSTYSGGSDTEAFF

V: TRBV14
size: -
J: TRBJ1-2
D: TRBD1
DNA: TGTGCCAGCAGCCAAATGAAGGGGACAGGGGGCGACTATGGCTACACCTTC
CDR3: CASSQMKGTGGDYGYTF

V: TRBV4-3
size: -
J: TRBJ1-6
D: -
DNA: TGCGCCAGCAGCCAAGGAAAGGATTCACCCCTCCACTTT
CDR3: CASSQGKDSPLHF

V: TRBV6-6
size: -
J: TRBJ1-3
D: -
DNA: TGTGCCAGCAGTTACTCGGGCAGCTCTGGAAACACCATATATTTT
CDR3: CASSYSGSSGNTIYF

V: TRBV6-1
size: -
J: TRBJ1-2
D: TRBD1
DNA: TGTGCCAGCAGTGGTCAGGGGGTTGGCTACACCTTC
CDR3: CASSGQGVGYTF

V: TRBV29-1
size: -
J: TRBJ2-3
D: -
DNA: TGCAGCGTTGAAATAATGAGGACAATCGGCTCTGGCACAGATACGCAGTATTTT
CDR3: CSVEIMRTIGSGTDTQYF

V: TRBV14
size: -
J: TRBJ1-2
D: -
DNA: TGTGCCAGCAGCCAAGAGGGGAGGTATGGCTACACCTTC
CDR3: CASSQEGRYGYTF

V: TRBV30
size: -
J: TRBJ1-2
D: -
DNA: TGTGCATCAACAAGTACGGGGTACGGCTACACCTTC
CDR3: CASTSTGYGYTF

V: TRBV5-1
size: -
J: TRBJ2-7
D: -
DNA: TGCGCCAGCAGCATTCTGACAGGTTCCTACGAGCAGTACTTC
CDR3: CASSILTGSYEQYF

V: TRBV11-2
size: -
J: TRBJ2-3
D: TRBD1
DNA: TGTGCCAGCAGCTTTGGACAGGGAAAGCAGTATTTT
CDR3: CASSFGQGKQYF

V: TRBV7-9
size: -
J: TRBJ1-6
D: -
DNA: TGTGCCAGCAGCCCACGACAAGTCGCTAGCTCCTATAATTCACCCCTCCACTTT
CDR3: CASSPRQVASSYNSPLHF

V: TRBV5-4
size: -
J: TRBJ2-7
D: -
DNA: TGTGCCAGCAGCTCATACCGGGACTCCTACGAGCAGTACTTC
CDR3: CASSSYRDSYEQYF

V: TRBV7-3
size: -
J: TRBJ2-3
D: -
DNA: TGTGCCAGCAGCCAAGACATCACAGATACGCAGTATTTT
CDR3: CASSQDITDTQYF

V: TRBV30
size: -
J: TRBJ2-5
D: -
DNA: TGTGCCTGGAGTGTCGTGGAGACCCAGTACTTC
CDR3: CAWSVVETQYF

V: TRBV7-9
size: few
J: TRBJ1-6
D: TRBD1
DNA: TGTGCCAGCAGCATTGACAGGGGCAATTCACCCCTCCACTTT
CDR3: CASSIDRGNSPLHF

V: TRBV2
size: -
J: TRBJ2-1
D: TRBD2
DNA: TGTGCCAGCAGAGCGCCCAGGGGGGGACTAGCGGGAGGTCTTAATGAGCAGTTCTTC
CDR3: CASRAPRGGLAGGLNEQFF

V: TRBV6-5
size: -
J: TRBJ1-6
D: TRBD1
DNA: TGTGCCAGCGGGAGGACAGGTAGTGGCTCACCCCTCCACTTT
CDR3: CASGRTGSGSPLHF

V: TRBV11-1
size: once
J: TRBJ1-3
D: TRBD1
DNA: TGTGCCAGCAGCAAGAGGAAGACAGGGGCCGCCGAAGGGGATTTT
CDR3: CASSKRKTGAAEGDF

V: TRBV7-2
size: -
J: TRBJ2-3
D: TRBD2
DNA: TGTGCCTCTCGACTAGCGGGGTCCCCCGCAGATACGCAGTATTTT
CDR3: CASRLAGSPADTQYF

V: TRBV5-1
size: -
J: TRBJ2-7
D: -
DNA: TGCGCCAGCAGCTTGAGGAGTTCCTACGAGCAGTACTTC
CDR3: CASSLRSSYEQYF

V: TRBV27
size: -
J: TRBJ1-5
D: -
DNA: TGTGCCAGCAGCTCAACGGGGGGGCCCCAGCATTTT
CDR3: CASSSTGGPQHF

V: TRBV30
size: -
J: TRBJ2-7
D: -
DNA: TGTGCCTGGAGCTTGACTGGATACGAGCAGTACTTC
CDR3: CAWSLTGYEQYF

V: TRBV5-5
size: -
J: TRBJ2-7
D: -
DNA: TGTGCCAGCAGCTTGGCCCCGACACGGGGGAACTACGAGCAGTACTTC
CDR3: CASSLAPTRGNYEQYF

V: TRBV10-2
size: -
J: TRBJ1-1
D: -
DNA: TGCGCCAGCAGTGAGGGGGTCGGCACTGAAGCTTTCTTT
CDR3: CASSEGVGTEAFF

V: TRBV6-5
size: -
J: TRBJ2-3
D: TRBD1
DNA: TGTGCCAGCAGTTCTCAAGACCCGGAACAGGGGCCCGCTCAGTATTTT
CDR3: CASSSQDPEQGPAQYF

V: TRBV7-9
size: -
J: TRBJ2-5
D: -
DNA: TGTGCCAGCAGCTCAGGAGACAGAGAACAAGAGACCCAGTACTTC
CDR3: CASSSGDREQETQYF

V: TRBV2
size: -
J: TRBJ2-7
D: TRBD1
DNA: TGTGCCAGCAGACAGGGGGCCTACGAGCAGTACTTC
CDR3: CASRQGAYEQYF

V: TRBV6-5
size: -
J: TRBJ2-5
D: -
DNA: TGTGCCAGCCGAAGTTCAGGGGTCAGGGAGACCCAGTACTTC
CDR3: CASRSSGVRETQYF

V: TRBV7-9
size: -
J: TRBJ1-2
D: -
DNA: TGTGCCAGCAGCTTAGGGGGGAATAACTATGGCTACACCTTC
CDR3: CASSLGGNNYGYTF

V: TRBV6-1
size: -
J: TRBJ2-3
D: TRBD2
DNA: TGTGCCAGCAGGGGGACTAGCGGGTCCACAGATACGCAGTATTTT
CDR3: CASRGTSGSTDTQYF

V: TRBV29-1
size: -
J: TRBJ2-7
D: TRBD1
DNA: TGCAGCGTGAGGGGGGACAGGGATACCTACGAGCAGTACTTC
CDR3: CSVRGDRDTYEQYF

V: TRBV7-2
size: -
J: TRBJ2-5
D: -
DNA: TGTGCCAGCACCCCCGGGGGACCCATGAGAGAGACCCAGTACTTC
CDR3: CASTPGGPMRETQYF

V: TRBV27
size: -
J: TRBJ2-7
D: -
DNA: TGTGCCAGCAGTAGAGGGGTGTCCTACGAGCAGTACTTC
CDR3: CASSRGVSYEQYF

V: TRBV7-2
size: -
J: TRBJ1-1
D: TRBD1
DNA: TGTGCCAGCAGCTTAATCCCTGGGACAGGGGTCATGAACACTGAAGCTTTCTTT
CDR3: CASSLIPGTGVMNTEAFF

V: TRBV5-4
size: -
J: TRBJ1-6
D: -
DNA: TGTGCCAGCAGCTTGGAGGGGTCGAGCTCCTATAATTCACCCCTCCACTTT
CDR3: CASSLEGSSSYNSPLHF

V: TRBV14
size: -
J: TRBJ1-2
D: -
DNA: TGTGCCAGCAGCCAACCTGGGACCACCTTCTCTTACACCTTC
CDR3: CASSQPGTTFSYTF

V: TRBV5-1
size: -
J: TRBJ2-7
D: TRBD2
DNA: TGCGCCAGCGCGCCCCTGGGACTAGCGGGAACCTACGAGCAGTACTTC
CDR3: CASAPLGLAGTYEQYF

V: TRBV13
size: -
J: TRBJ2-7
D: TRBD2
DNA: TGTGCCAGCAGCTACCACCCTTATGTAGGGACTAGCGAGATCTACGAGCAGTACTTC
CDR3: CASSYHPYVGTSEIYEQYF

V: TRBV11-3
size: -
J: TRBJ2-2
D: -
DNA: TGTGCCAGCAGCTTAGACAGGGGCACCGGGGAGCTGTTTTTT
CDR3: CASSLDRGTGELFF

V: TRBV7-2
size: once
J: TRBJ2-3
D: TRBD1
DNA: TGTGCCAGCAGCTTCAACAGGGGGCCAGATACGCAGTATTTT
CDR3: CASSFNRGPDTQYF

V: TRBV6-6
size: -
J: TRBJ1-5
D: TRBD1
DNA: TGTGCCAGCACCCACGGGGGGACAGGGGGCGATCAGCCCCAGCATTTT
CDR3: CASTHGGTGGDQPQHF

V: TRBV11-2
size: -
J: TRBJ2-3
D: -
DNA: TGTGCCAGCAGCGTGGGCTTCCCTAGCACAGATACGCAGTATTTT
CDR3: CASSVGFPSTDTQYF

V: TRBV19
size: -
J: TRBJ1-1
D: TRBD1
DNA: TGTGCCAGTAGGGCCGGGACAGATCTCACTGAAGCTTTCTTT
CDR3: CASRAGTDLTEAFF

V: TRBV7-9
size: -
J: TRBJ1-3
D: TRBD1
DNA: TGTGCCAGCGGACAGGGGAACTCTGGAAACACCATATATTTT
CDR3: CASGQGNSGNTIYF

V: TRBV2
size: -
J: TRBJ2-5
D: TRBD2
DNA: TGTGCCAGCAGCCCCGGACTAGCGGGGGCCCAAGAGACCCAGTACTTC
CDR3: CASSPGLAGAQETQYF

V: TRBV1
size: -
J: TRBJ2-7
D: -
DNA: TGCACCAGCAGCCTAAGCAGCCGGAGGTACGAGCAGTACTTC
CDR3: CTSSLSSRRYEQYF

V: TRBV6-5
size: -
J: TRBJ1-1
D: -
DNA: TGTGCCAGCAGCTGCGACAGGCCAAACAACACTGAAGCTTTCTTT
CDR3: CASSCDRPNNTEAFF

V: TRBV6-6
size: -
J: TRBJ2-1
D: TRBD1
DNA: TGTGCCAGCAGGGGACAGGGATCAAGGGGTGAGCAGTTCTTC
CDR3: CASRGQGSRGEQFF

V: TRBV19
size: -
J: TRBJ2-5
D: -
DNA: TGTGCCAGTAGCCGGTCGCGGCAGGGGCGAGAGACCCAGTACTTC
CDR3: CASSRSRQGRETQYF

V: TRBV19
size: -
J: TRBJ1-2
D: -
DNA: TGTGCCAGTAGTGCCTCGGACGGATCTAACTATGGCTACACCTTC
CDR3: CASSASDGSNYGYTF

V: TRBV5-1
size: -
J: TRBJ2-3
D: -
DNA: TGCGCCAGCAGGTTAGAGGCCACAGATACGCAGTATTTT
CDR3: CASRLEATDTQYF

V: TRBV5-1
size: once
J: TRBJ2-1
D: -
DNA: TGCGCCAGCAGCTTGGGGTCGCCCAATGAGCAGTTCTTC
CDR3: CASSLGSPNEQFF

V: TRBV19
size: few
J: TRBJ2-1
D: -
DNA: TGTGCCAGTAGTCCTCGTGACAGATATGAGCAGTTCTTC
CDR3: CASSPRDRYEQFF

V: TRBV14
size: -
J: TRBJ1-2
D: TRBD1
DNA: TGTGCCAGCAGCCCCGGGACAGGGGTTGCCTACACCTTC
CDR3: CASSPGTGVAYTF

V: TRBV11-2
size: -
J: TRBJ1-1
D: -
DNA: TGTGCCAGCACCGCCCAGATAGGGGCATCTGAAGCTTTCTTT
CDR3: CASTAQIGASEAFF

V: TRBV6-1
size: -
J: TRBJ2-7
D: TRBD2
DNA: TGTGCCAGCAGTGCCGGGACTAGCGGGATTTGGGACTACGAGCAGTACTTC
CDR3: CASSAGTSGIWDYEQYF

V: TRBV2
size: -
J: TRBJ2-2
D: TRBD1
DNA: TGTGCCAGCAGGGGACAGGCGGACACCGGGGAGCTGTTTTTT
CDR3: CASRGQADTGELFF